The clone carrying this T cell receptor (beta chain) was recorded a few times. Its antigen remains unidentified. These data belong to a study of T-cell reconstitution after alpha-beta-depleted transplantation in children. Study-wide findings and caveats: Surviving recipient T cells and thymic progenitors produced the high day-60 TCRbeta diversity seen in some patients. By about two months after transplant, alpha-beta T cells reportedly arose from several hundred graft clones that had expanded. Hyperexpanded clones declined; after one year, newly produced T cells mostly supplied diversity.

The junction had 11 bases not matched to a gene; V was cut back by 3 bases and J by 5 bases. The CDR3 consists of 18 residues. It was with unique molecular identifiers that the TCRbeta library was prepared. TCRdb used MiXCR to reprocess the PCR reads, holding one entry per CDR3 protein. This table holds hundreds of thousands of distinct CDR3 sequences, about 8.2% found once. Specimen: PBMCs, mostly from graft donor cells, collected 360 days after TCRalphabeta/CD19-depleted stem cell transplant. The rearrangement uses TRBV12-3 or TRBV12-4 and TRBJ2-5, with 14 positions matching TRBD2. This receptor was identified in a male patient between 2 and 10 years old who had a stem cell transplant for acute myeloid leukemia, so the T cells may come from the graft donor. The CDR3 sequence: CASSFIRLAGGPGETQYF. CDR3 sequence (DNA): TGTGCCAGCAGTTTCATCCGACTAGCGGGAGGGCCAGGGGAGACCCAGTACTTC.